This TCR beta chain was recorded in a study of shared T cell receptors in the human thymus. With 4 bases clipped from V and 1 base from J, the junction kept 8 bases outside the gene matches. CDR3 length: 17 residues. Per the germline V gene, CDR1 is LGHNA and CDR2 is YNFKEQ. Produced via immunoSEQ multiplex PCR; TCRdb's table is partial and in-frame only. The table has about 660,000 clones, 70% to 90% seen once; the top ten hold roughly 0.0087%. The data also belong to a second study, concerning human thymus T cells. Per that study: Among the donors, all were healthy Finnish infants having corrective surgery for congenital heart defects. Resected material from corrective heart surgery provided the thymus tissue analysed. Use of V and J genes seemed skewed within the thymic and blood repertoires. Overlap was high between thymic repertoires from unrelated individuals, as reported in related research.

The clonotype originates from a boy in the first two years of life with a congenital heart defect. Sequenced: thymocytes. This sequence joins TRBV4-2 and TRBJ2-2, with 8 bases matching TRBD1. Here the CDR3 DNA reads TGTGCCAGCAGCCTGACCCGGGACAGGCTGAACACCGGGGAGCTGTTTTTT. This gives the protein CASSLTRDRLNTGELFF.